This T cell receptor beta chain derives from a study of control samples from healthy donors and cancer patients. The CDR3 spans 14 residues. Germline CDR1 MDHEN, CDR2 SYDVKM. V trimming: 6 bases; J trimming: 4 bases; junction bases outside the gene matches: 8. Generated by immunoSEQ multiplex PCR, the TCRdb table keeps only in-frame clones and is missing some. Here the sample spans more than 90,000 clones, 85% to 90% being singletons. The source material was blood. The rearrangement uses TRBV28 and TRBJ2-7; 8 bases fit TRBD1. This sequence originates from a man aged 30 to 39 in good health. The CDR3 sequence is CASRPGRQGYEQYF. CDR3 coding DNA: TGTGCCAGCAGACCGGGGCGACAGGGGTACGAGCAGTACTTC.